Included here is one TCR beta chain sequence, with context. The antigen is undetermined. V was clipped by 7 bases and J by 7 bases; unmatched bases: 10. This CDR3 comprises 14 residues. Germline V gives CDR1 SGHRS, CDR2 YFSETQ. Unique molecular identifiers were incorporated during preparation of the TCRbeta library. Via MiXCR, TCRdb re-called the PCR reads, giving one row per CDR3 protein. The sample holds approximately 650,000 distinct CDR3 sequences; 13% are singletons and the top ten take 0.79%. The entry originates in a study of T-cell reconstitution after alpha-beta-depleted transplantation in children. General observations from the study: Some patients' high day-60 TCRbeta diversity was traced to surviving recipient T cells and thymic progenitors.

The chain is built from TRBV5-1 and TRBJ2-1; 8 nucleotides align to TRBD2. The input for sequencing was PBMCs, taken before TCRalphabeta/CD19-depleted stem cell transplant. The sequence came from a girl under 10 years old with congenital amegakaryocytic thrombocytopenia, due to receive a stem cell transplant. For the CDR3, the DNA is TGCGCCAGCTCGACGGGAGGGCCGGGAAATGAGCAGTTCTTC. It is translated as CASSTGGPGNEQFF. Full variable domain (rest looked up from reference TRBV5-1 and TRBJ2-1): KAGVTQTPRYLIKTRGQQVTLSCSPISGHRSVSWYQQTPGQGLQFLFEYFSETQRNKGNFPGRFSGRQFSNSRSEMNVSTLELGDSALYLCASSTGGPGNEQFFGPGTRLTVL.